The 3 T cell receptor beta chains presented below share a single source sample, sequenced in a study of sequential checkpoint blockade in melanoma. Treatment defined: randomized to nivolumab then ipilimumab (arm A) or the reverse (arm B). TCRdb keeps only in-frame clones here, not all; method: immunoSEQ multiplex PCR. This table holds roughly 20,000 clones, over 70% found once. Source: CD8+ T cells sorted from blood (inferred from file names), taken from a patient given nivolumab and ipilimumab in sequence. The receptors were sampled from a human donor with melanoma.

This chain joins TRBV7-8 and TRBJ2-7; D is perhaps TRBD2 (5 bases). Trimming took off 5 bases at V and 5 bases at J, with 10 bases between the two ends. From germline, CDR1 is SGHVS and CDR2 FQNEAQ. The CDR3 spans 12 residues. CDR3 protein: CASSPGLDEQYF. The CDR3 nucleotides read TGTGCCAGCAGCCCCGGACTCGACGAGCAGTACTTC.

The rearrangement links TRBV13 to TRBJ2-1; 14 positions agree with TRBD2. Germline CDR1 and CDR2: PRHDT and FYEKMQ (reference sequence). The CDR3 contains 15 residues. V shed 3 bases, J shed 9 bases, and the junction held 4 bases outside the gene matches. As DNA, the CDR3 is TGTGCCAGCAGCTTGACTAGCGGGGGGGCCCTTGAGCAGTTCTTC. Amino acids: CASSLTSGGALEQFF.

V usage is TRBV7-9 and J usage is TRBJ1-1; D is possibly TRBD1 (6 bases). Per the germline V gene, CDR1 is SEHNR and CDR2 is FQNEAQ (reference sequence). The CDR3 runs to 15 residues. Trimming left V 4 bases short and J 4 bases short, with 16 bases between. CDR3 in amino acids: CASSSTNTDSTEAFF. CDR3 DNA: TGTGCCAGCAGCTCGACCAATACGGACAGCACTGAAGCTTTCTTT.